This TCR beta chain came from a study of T cell repertoires in cytomegalovirus infection. As for the study in general: Public signatures in TCR beta pointed to CMV infection and matching HLA type.

Study-wide results and limits: Dominating the ex vivo response were HLA-C-restricted CMV-specific TCR beta clonotypes. Summed frequency of shared TCR beta families picked out CMV carriers who also had the relevant HLA.

As to this clonotype: Its antigen is still unknown.

TCRdb re-called the reads through MiXCR, storing one row per CDR3 protein. This sample carries about 440,000 distinct CDR3 sequences, approximately 30% of them seen once, and the ten largest clones take roughly 15%. The CDR3 is 13 amino acids. V lost 6 bases, J lost 7 bases, and 6 bases stayed unmatched. Germline CDR1 and CDR2: MNHEY and SVGAGI. The material sequenced was PBMCs. The V call is TRBV6-5, the J call TRBJ1-5, with 7 bases matching TRBD1. This TCR was sampled from a human donor in good health (CMV status not recorded). Some clones in this sample may be carry-over from other donors' samples. CDR3 in DNA: TGTGCCAGCAGGTCGGGACAGAGACAGCCCCAGCATTTT. It yields the protein CASRSGQRQPQHF.